This T cell receptor (beta chain) was sequenced in a study of monozygotic twins with cystic fibrosis. As concerns this clone: The antigen is not known.

Overall study results and limits: The repertoire was suggested to be naive-dominated, clonality median about 0.009. V usage most resembled the co-twin in 13 of 16 pairs. In this small cohort, shared CDR3 numbers showed no association with age, concordance or disease severity. Monozygotic CF twin pairs shared significantly more nucleotide-identical clonotypes than unrelated CF individuals did.

The CDR3 is 17 amino acids. Germline V lookup: CDR1 SGDLS, CDR2 YYNGEE. Trimming took 4 bases from V and 2 from J, leaving 18 bases between them. Only in-frame clones appear in the TCRdb table, and some are missing; sequencing was by immunoSEQ multiplex PCR. The data contain more than 25,000 clones, about nine tenths of them seen just once; the ten biggest clones take up about 0.51%. This receptor was obtained from a girl aged 2 to 10 with cystic fibrosis. The chain recombines TRBV9 with TRBJ2-2; D perhaps matches TRBD1 (5 bases). Input material: blood. Written as DNA, the CDR3 is TGTGCCAGCAGCTCTGGGGCTACAGGATTCAACACCGGGGAGCTGTTTTTT. This codes for CASSSGATGFNTGELFF.